This record looks at one TCR beta chain sequence and its context. Antigen specificity is unknown. At one end the junction does not follow the germline gene, possibly because of a read error. Axillary draining lymph nodes of breast cancer patients supplied the node samples. Germline loops: CDR1 MDHEN, CDR2 SYDVKM. The CDR3 is 14 amino acids. The data were taken from a study of breast tumors, draining lymph nodes, adjacent tissues. General study results and limits: Tumor TCR diversity was below lymph nodes but above nontumor tissue.

Each CDR3 protein gets one entry after TCRdb re-called the multiplex PCR reads with MiXCR. The sample lists approximately 130,000 distinct CDR3 sequences, about a fifth occurring once. Sequencing was carried out using axillary lymph node tissue. The chain is built from TRBV28 and TRBJ2-2, with TRBD2 as a possible D gene (5 bases). The sequence derives from a female donor with breast cancer. Some clones in this sample may be carry-over from other donors' samples. Here the CDR3 reads CTSSLGGYTGELFF. In DNA form, the CDR3 reads TGTACCAGCAGTTTGGGCGGGTACACCGGGGAGCTGTTTTTT.